This T cell receptor beta chain was sequenced in a study of PD-1 blockade in classical Hodgkin lymphoma. Findings and caveats of the study: At C4D1, TCR diversity had climbed significantly for CD4+ cells, though not for CD8+ cells.

All patients relapsed after autologous stem cell transplantation, and brentuximab vedotin exposure varied. Comments on this clone: Its target is not known.

CDR3 length: 14 residues. The data were produced by immunoSEQ multiplex PCR, yet TCRdb's version contains in-frame clones alone and is incomplete. The sample carries 100,000 to 130,000 clones, about nine tenths recorded once. The chain has TRBV21-1 and TRBJ1-2; TRBD1, the table's D call, lacks a check against the DNA. TRBV21-1 is tagged as a pseudogene. This clonotype was sampled from a human donor with classical Hodgkin lymphoma. The sample in question was peripheral blood mononuclear cells (PBMCs), obtained before the second cycle of nivolumab. The CDR3 loop reads CASSKTGPWEGYTF. Here the CDR3 DNA reads TGTGCCAGCAGCAAGACAGGCCCTTGGGAAGGCTACACCTTC.